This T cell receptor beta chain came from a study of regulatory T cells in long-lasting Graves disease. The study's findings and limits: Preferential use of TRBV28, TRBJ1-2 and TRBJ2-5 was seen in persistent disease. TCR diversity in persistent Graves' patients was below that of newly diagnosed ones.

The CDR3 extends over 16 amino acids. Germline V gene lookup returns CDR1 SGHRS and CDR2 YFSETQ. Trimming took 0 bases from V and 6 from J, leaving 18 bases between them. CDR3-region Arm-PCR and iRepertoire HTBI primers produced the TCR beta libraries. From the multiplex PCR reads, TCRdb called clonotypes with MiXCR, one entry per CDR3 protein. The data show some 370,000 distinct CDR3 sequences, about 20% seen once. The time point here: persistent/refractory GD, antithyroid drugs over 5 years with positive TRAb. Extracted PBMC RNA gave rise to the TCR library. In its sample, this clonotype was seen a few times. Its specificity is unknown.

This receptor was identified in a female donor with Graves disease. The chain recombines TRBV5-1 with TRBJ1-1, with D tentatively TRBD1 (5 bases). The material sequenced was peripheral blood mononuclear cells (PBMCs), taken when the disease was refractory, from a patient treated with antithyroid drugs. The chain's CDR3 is CASSLGTLVLNAEAFF. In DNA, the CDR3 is TGCGCCAGCAGCTTGGGGACACTAGTCCTCAACGCTGAAGCTTTCTTT.